Below, 15 T cell receptor beta chains from the same sample are listed, as sequenced in a study of T-cell memory formation after mild COVID-19 (dated by TCRdb to the early 2020s). Library creation used 5' RACE. Instrument on record: Illumina NovaSeq 6000. TCRdb took the public reads, trimmed them with fastp at Q25, ran MiXCR for clone calling and kept in-frame beta chains. Identical CDR3 protein sequences are pooled into one entry, listed with their most common genes and DNA. Across this sample there are about 400,000 distinct CDR3 sequences, with more than 20% seen only once. The top ten clones comprise roughly 8.9% of the sample. Source material: PBMCs or a T cell subset sorted from them (not recorded which). Receptor source: an adult woman who had mild COVID-19 (a few samples of this study predate the infection). The sample titles of this study are shuffled in the database, so cell type and time point are left out; the donor was told from shared clones.

The chain uses TRBV12-3 or TRBV12-4 and TRBJ2-7; 11 bases match TRBD2. J lost 7 bases, V lost 5 bases, and 10 bases had no gene match. The CDR3 contains 15 residues. CDR3 sequence reads: CASSQTSGGIREQYF. The CDR3 nucleotides are TGTGCCAGCAGTCAAACTAGCGGGGGAATACGAGAGCAGTACTTC.

The chain joins TRBV7-8 to TRBJ1-2; TRBD1 agrees at 8 bases. V was clipped by 1 base and J by 0 bases; unmatched bases: 10. Germline CDR1 SGHVS, CDR2 FQNEAQ. This CDR3 has 18 residues. The CDR3 loop is CASSLGQLRGLPNYGYTF. The CDR3 region has the DNA TGTGCCAGCAGCTTAGGGCAACTCAGGGGGCTCCCTAACTATGGCTACACCTTC.

This clonotype was seen repeatedly, ten times or more. The J gene is TRBJ2-1, the V gene TRBV24-1, with 9 bases matching TRBD2. Germline loops: CDR1 KGHDR, CDR2 SFDVKD. This CDR3 spans 15 amino acids. The ends lost 7 bases at V and 0 bases at J; junction bases unmatched: 3. The CDR3 loop is CATRDSGGSYNEQFF. CDR3 DNA sequence: TGTGCCACCAGAGATAGCGGGGGCTCCTACAATGAGCAGTTCTTC.

The chain recombines TRBV24-1 with TRBJ2-1; 8 nucleotides line up with TRBD1. The germline V gene encodes CDR1 KGHDR and CDR2 SFDVKD. The CDR3 has 15 residues. The J segment lost 9 bases and the V segment lost 6 bases, leaving 12 bases of the junction unmatched. The CDR3 bases are TGTGCCACCAGTTCTGTTGGACAGGGATGGGGTGAGCAGTTCTTC. The encoded protein is CATSSVGQGWGEQFF.

This clonotype turned up a few times. The chain combines TRBV24-1 with TRBJ2-1; no definite D call. The CDR3 spans 15 residues. V lost 6 bases to trimming and J lost 0 bases, with 11 bases between them. In germline, CDR1 is KGHDR, CDR2 SFDVKD. In nucleotides, the CDR3 is TGTGCCACCAGTTCTCGCCAGTACTCCTACAATGAGCAGTTCTTC. As protein: CATSSRQYSYNEQFF.

The sample holds a few counts of this clonotype. The chain is built from TRBV12-3 or TRBV12-4 and TRBJ2-3, with 7 bases matching TRBD1. The V and J ends lost 4 bases and 3 bases, in that order; junction bases with no gene match: 10. The CDR3 loop spans 16 amino acids. CDR3 DNA sequence: TGTGCCAGCAGTTCGGGACAGCTGCTATGGACAGATACGCAGTATTTT. Its translation: CASSSGQLLWTDTQYF.

This clonotype came up a few times. The J gene is TRBJ1-5, the V gene TRBV5-1, with TRBD1 as a possible D gene (5 bases). The germline V gene has CDR1 SGHRS and CDR2 YFSETQ. The CDR3 spans 16 residues. Between the trimmed V and J ends, which lost 2 bases and 2 bases, there was a span of 14 bases. CDR3 in amino acids: CASSFNPSGGNQPQHF. The DNA for the CDR3 is TGCGCCAGCAGCTTCAACCCGTCGGGGGGCAATCAGCCCCAGCATTTT.

This clonotype was seen just once. J is TRBJ2-7 and V is TRBV20-1; maybe TRBD2 (6 bases). V shed 4 bases and J shed 2 bases, with 15 bases lying between them. This CDR3 is 14 amino acids long. Germline V gives CDR1 DFQATT, CDR2 SNEGSKA (reference sequence). The CDR3 DNA is TGCAGTGCTAACGTGGGGACGGGGGCCTACGAGCAGTACTTC. It encodes CSANVGTGAYEQYF.

This clonotype was observed at least ten times. V gene TRBV5-1 combines with J gene TRBJ2-1; D possibly corresponds to TRBD2 (5 bases). V shed 7 bases and J shed 6 bases, with 17 bases lying between them. The CDR3 sequence is 14 residues long. The germline V gene encodes CDR1 SGHRS and CDR2 YFSETQ. CDR3 sequence reads: CASSIRGPSNEQFF. The CDR3 DNA reads TGCGCCAGCTCCATCAGAGGGCCAAGCAATGAGCAGTTCTTC.

This clonotype was detected many times. The CDR3 loop is CASSLATQQVSTEAFF. The CDR3 nucleotides are TGCGCCAGCAGCTTGGCTACGCAACAGGTATCCACTGAAGCTTTCTTT. This sequence joins TRBV5-1 and TRBJ1-1; possible D gene TRBD1, 5 bases. V was trimmed by 0 bases and J by 4 bases, leaving 16 bases between them. The V gene's germline CDR1 is SGHRS and CDR2 YFSETQ. The CDR3 contains 16 residues. Filled out from reference TRBV5-1 and TRBJ1-1, the complete variable domain reads KAGVTQTPRYLIKTRGQQVTLSCSPISGHRSVSWYQQTPGQGLQFLFEYFSETQRNKGNFPGRFSGRQFSNSRSEMNVSTLELGDSALYLCASSLATQQVSTEAFFGQGTRLTVV.

As regards this clonotype: This could be a read error, since a much larger clone is one nucleotide away. The CDR3 DNA sequence: TGTGCCAGCAGTTTCTTAGGACAGCAGAACACTGAAGCTGTCTTT. Its translation: CASSFLGQQNTEAVF. The rearrangement uses TRBV12-3 or TRBV12-4 and TRBJ1-1; weak D call: TRBD1 (6 bases). The CDR3 spans 15 residues.

The chain links TRBV9 to TRBJ2-7; 11 nucleotides align to TRBD1. Germline CDR1 is SGDLS and CDR2 is YYNGEE. With 6 bases clipped from V and 6 bases from J, the junction kept 8 bases outside the gene matches. The CDR3 length is 14 residues. CDR3 sequence reads: CASNKGQGASEQYF. The CDR3 region has the DNA TGTGCCAGCAACAAAGGACAGGGGGCAAGCGAGCAGTACTTC.

In this sample, this clonotype turned up a few times. The chain carries TRBV7-9 and TRBJ1-2, with 9 bases lining up with TRBD1. V dropped 3 bases and J dropped 6; count of bases not matched to a gene: 14. The germline gives CDR1 SEHNR, CDR2 FQNEAQ (reference sequence). The CDR3 extends over 17 amino acids. CDR3 DNA: TGTGCCAGCAGCTTTGTCCCGCAAAACCGGGACAGGGATGGCTACACCTTC. This codes for CASSFVPQNRDRDGYTF.

In this sample, this clonotype turned up a few times. The J gene is TRBJ1-1, the V gene TRBV9; no clear D gene. V was cut by 3 bases and J by 0 bases, with 12 bases left in between. The CDR3 sequence is 15 residues long. Germline V gene sequence: CDR1 SGDLS, CDR2 YYNGEE. The CDR3 nucleotides are TGTGCCAGCAGCGCCTTCGGGAATATGAACACTGAAGCTTTCTTT. Residues: CASSAFGNMNTEAFF. The whole variable domain, filled in from reference TRBV9 and TRBJ1-1, reads DSGVTQTPKHLITATGQRVTLRCSPRSGDLSVYWYQQSLDQGLQFLIQYYNGEERAKGNILERFSAQQFPDLHSELNLSSLELGDSALYFCASSAFGNMNTEAFFGQGTRLTVV.

This CDR3 is CASSDEDRTKGNYGYTF. The CDR3 DNA sequence: TGTGCCAGCAGCGACGAGGACAGGACCAAAGGGAACTATGGCTACACCTTC. The chain joins TRBV3-1 to TRBJ1-2; 7 bases are a match to TRBD1. Germline CDR1 and CDR2: LGHDT and YNNKEL (reference sequence). This CDR3 is 17 amino acids long. With V trimmed by 5 bases and J by 2 bases, 14 bases remained unmatched.